The 7 T cell receptor beta chains presented below share a single source sample, sequenced in a study of T-cell memory formation after mild COVID-19. MiXCR, run by TCRdb on the 5' RACE reads, gives a single entry per CDR3 protein. Of about 340,000 distinct CDR3 sequences in the sample, roughly 13% are singletons; the top ten hold roughly a fifth. Sequenced input: PBMCs or a T cell subset sorted from them (not recorded which). Receptor source: a man between 18 and 35 years old who had mild COVID-19 (a few samples of this study predate the infection). Cell type and time point are not known.

The rearrangement links TRBV7-3 to TRBJ2-3; 8 bases line up with TRBD2. The CDR3 consists of 17 residues. Germline-derived CDR1 and CDR2 are SGHTA and FQGTGA. Trimming took 2 bases from V and 4 from J; bases not matched to a gene: 11. This CDR3 reads CASSLSAGTSGPDTQYF. DNA of the CDR3: TGTGCCAGCAGCTTATCGGCCGGGACTAGTGGTCCAGATACGCAGTATTTT.

This clonotype was counted many times. In DNA, the CDR3 is TGTGCCAGCTCACCACTCAGGGGTACTGAAGCTTTCTTT. Residues: CASSPLRGTEAFF. The chain couples TRBV18 to TRBJ1-1, with D tentatively TRBD1 (6 bases). V was trimmed by 1 base and J by 5 bases, leaving 8 bases between them. The CDR3 extends over 13 amino acids. CDR1 KGHSH and CDR2 LQKENI come from the germline V gene.

This clonotype was recorded many times. The DNA of the CDR3 is TGTGCCAGCAGCTTATCAGATACGCAGTATTTT. Its translation: CASSLSDTQYF. The rearrangement links TRBV5-6 to TRBJ2-3; D is undetermined. The germline CDR1 and CDR2 sequences are SGHDT and YYEEEE. This CDR3 has 11 residues. The V and J ends lost 2 bases and 4 bases respectively, with 2 bases between them.

The chain joins TRBV9 to TRBJ1-4, with a tentative D call TRBD1 (5 bases). Trimming stripped 8 bases from V and 5 bases from J, with 16 bases between. Germline V CDR1 and CDR2: SGDLS, YYNGEE. CDR3 length: 14 amino acids. CDR3 in DNA: TGTGCCAGTTCCCGGGACGGAGGGAATGAAAAACTGTTTTTT. This translates into CASSRDGGNEKLFF.

This clonotype was seen a few times. V usage is TRBV29-1 and J usage is TRBJ2-5; 7 bases line up with TRBD2. Unmatched junction bases numbered 14, after V lost 8 bases and J lost 2 bases. Looked up from germline, CDR1 is SQVTM and CDR2 is ANQGSEA. The CDR3 is made up of 15 amino acids. CDR3 protein: CSSKGSPGLQETQYF. In DNA, the CDR3 is TGCAGCTCCAAAGGGAGTCCGGGACTACAAGAGACCCAGTACTTC. Complete variable domain (other parts from reference TRBV29-1 and TRBJ2-5): SAVISQKPSRDICQRGTSLTIQCQVDSQVTMMFWYRQQPGQSLTLIATANQGSEATYESGFVIDKFPISRPNLTFSTLTVSNMSPEDSSIYLCSSKGSPGLQETQYFGPGTRLLVL.

This clonotype came up a few times. This chain uses TRBV12-3 or TRBV12-4 with TRBJ1-6; D is unclear. Between the trimmed V and J ends, which lost 6 bases and 3 bases, there was a span of 12 bases. The CDR3 has 15 residues. The CDR3 DNA reads TGTGCCAGCAGCCTCAGACAACTCTATAATTCACCCCTCCACTTT. It translates to CASSLRQLYNSPLHF.

This rearrangement joins TRBV12-3 or TRBV12-4 to TRBJ2-1, with TRBD2 matching 8 bases. CDR3 length: 15 amino acids. The V gene end was trimmed by 6 bases and the J gene end by 3 bases; junction bases not matched to a gene: 7. The CDR3 loop is CASRGRGVLYNEQFF. CDR3 DNA: TGTGCCAGCAGGGGGCGGGGGGTCCTCTACAATGAGCAGTTCTTC.